These T cell receptor beta chains were read from a single sample in a study of T cell repertoires in cytomegalovirus infection. The antigens for these receptors are not known. TCRdb itself ran the reads through MiXCR, one entry per CDR3 protein. The sample lists hundreds of thousands of distinct CDR3 sequences, roughly 36% occurring once. The source was cultured PBMCs, collected from culture after CMV antigen stimulation. Receptors originate from a human donor in good health (CMV status not recorded). Some clones in this sample may be carry-over from other donors' samples. Both conserved end residues are part of each CDR3. A D gene is named only where the DNA matches it firmly. Only part of the rows carry a size: once, few, many, or a class if the clone is expanded.

>.|.|TRBJ2-3|TRBV20-1
CSARDFSRTSTDTQYF
TGCAGTGCTAGAGATTTTTCAAGAACTAGCACAGATACGCAGTATTTT
>TRBD2|.|TRBJ2-1|TRBV6-2/TRBV6-3
CASSQLSSGSRNEQFF
TGTGCCAGCAGCCAACTTTCAAGCGGGAGTAGGAATGAGCAGTTCTTC
>TRBD1|many|TRBJ2-3|TRBV7-2
CASSRDSRGDTQYF
TGTGCCAGCAGCCGGGACAGCAGGGGAGATACGCAGTATTTT
>TRBD1|.|TRBJ2-3|TRBV27
CASSRRDRADTQYF
TGTGCCAGCAGTCGGCGGGACAGGGCAGATACGCAGTATTTT
>TRBD2|.|TRBJ2-7|TRBV6-2/TRBV6-3
CASSLLAKGPYEQYF
TGTGCCAGCAGTCTACTAGCGAAGGGGCCCTACGAGCAGTACTTC
>TRBD2|.|TRBJ2-5|TRBV9
CASSPRTSGMKTQYF
TGTGCCAGCAGCCCACGGACTAGCGGGATGAAGACCCAGTACTTC
>TRBD1|few|TRBJ1-1|TRBV6-1
CASSSPQGDTEAFF
TGTGCCAGCAGTTCACCACAGGGGGACACTGAAGCTTTCTTT
>TRBD1|few|TRBJ2-2|TRBV24-1
CATSDLPRQGANTGELFF
TGTGCCACCAGTGATTTGCCTCGGCAGGGGGCAAACACCGGGGAGCTGTTTTTT
>TRBD2|many|TRBJ2-5|TRBV7-2
CASSLVGLAGHPQYF
TGTGCCAGCAGCTTAGTGGGACTAGCGGGACACCCGCAGTACTTC
>.|few|TRBJ2-5|TRBV7-2
CASSFVVGQETQYF
TGTGCCAGCAGCTTTGTGGTGGGTCAAGAGACCCAGTACTTC
>.|.|TRBJ1-1|TRBV20-1
CSARAPSMGSSEAFF
TGCAGTGCTAGAGCGCCCAGTATGGGGTCTAGTGAAGCTTTCTTT
>TRBD1|few|TRBJ2-1|TRBV7-2
CASSSGQGREQFF
TGTGCCAGCAGCTCAGGACAGGGACGAGAGCAGTTCTTC
>.|.|TRBJ2-3|TRBV20-1
CSASGLGDTQYF
TGCAGTGCTAGCGGACTTGGAGATACGCAGTATTTT
>.|.|TRBJ2-3|TRBV7-2
CASSLHEGDTQYF
TGTGCCAGCAGCCTCCATGAGGGTGATACGCAGTATTTT
>.|few|TRBJ2-7|TRBV14
CASAKVGVREQYF
TGTGCCAGCGCGAAAGTAGGGGTGCGAGAGCAGTACTTC
>.|.|TRBJ2-3|TRBV7-7
CASSLTGLQTDTQYF
TGTGCCAGCAGCTTGACAGGACTACAGACAGATACGCAGTATTTT
>.|.|TRBJ1-6|TRBV15
CATSRDRGIYNSPLHF
TGTGCCACCAGCAGAGACAGGGGAATATATAATTCACCCCTCCACTTT
>.|few|TRBJ2-3|TRBV6-5
CASRNGGVGTQYF
TGTGCCAGCAGGAATGGGGGAGTAGGTACGCAGTATTTT
>.|few|TRBJ1-5|TRBV28
CASSSRFSNQPQHF
TGTGCCAGCAGCTCCCGGTTTAGCAATCAGCCCCAGCATTTT
>.|once|TRBJ1-5|TRBV7-9
CASSSGALSNQPQHF
TGTGCCAGCAGCTCAGGGGCCCTTAGCAATCAGCCCCAGCATTTT
>.|few|TRBJ1-1|TRBV4-2
CASSPHLRQENTEAFF
TGTGCCAGCAGCCCGCACCTGAGACAGGAGAACACTGAAGCTTTCTTT
>.|few|TRBJ1-6|TRBV19
CASSPDSRNSPLHF
TGTGCCAGTAGTCCGGACAGCCGTAATTCACCCCTCCACTTT
>.|few|TRBJ1-2|TRBV12-3/TRBV12-4
CASSADLYNYGYTF
TGTGCCAGCAGTGCCGACTTGTACAACTATGGCTACACCTTC
>TRBD1|many|TRBJ1-2|TRBV7-2
CASSKYRGGGGYTF
TGTGCCAGCAGCAAATACAGGGGGGGCGGAGGCTACACCTTC
>.|.|TRBJ2-2|TRBV12-3/TRBV12-4
CASSRTPEGTGELFF
TGTGCCAGCAGTAGGACCCCCGAGGGCACCGGGGAGCTGTTTTTT
>.|.|TRBJ1-2|TRBV6-6
CASSYRSPGAGPLGYTF
TGTGCCAGCAGTTACCGATCCCCTGGTGCAGGGCCGTTAGGCTACACCTTC
>.|many|TRBJ1-4|TRBV7-8
CASLGTNEKLFF
TGTGCCAGTCTCGGGACAAATGAAAAACTGTTTTTT
>TRBD2|few|TRBJ2-2|TRBV4-2
CASSHELAGATATGELFF
TGTGCCAGCAGCCACGAACTAGCGGGGGCAACTGCGACCGGGGAGCTGTTTTTT
>TRBD2|few|TRBJ2-1|TRBV20-1
CSTRRTSTYNEQFF
TGCAGTACTAGACGGACTAGCACCTACAATGAGCAGTTCTTC
>TRBD1|few|TRBJ2-1|TRBV4-2
CASSQAGTGANEQFF
TGTGCCAGCAGCCAAGCCGGGACAGGGGCCAATGAGCAGTTCTTC
>.|few|TRBJ2-1|TRBV5-1
CASSSNTRGEQFF
TGCGCCAGCAGCTCCAACACCCGCGGTGAGCAGTTCTTC
>.|.|TRBJ2-6|TRBV20-1
CSAKGTLIQDSGANVLTF
TGCAGTGCTAAAGGGACGCTAATACAAGACTCTGGGGCCAACGTCCTGACTTTC
>TRBD2|few|TRBJ2-1|TRBV5-1
CASSPFPPGLDSYNEQFF
TGCGCCAGCAGCCCGTTCCCGCCGGGACTAGATTCCTACAATGAGCAGTTCTTC
>TRBD1|many|TRBJ1-1|TRBV7-2
CASSPEAGGLRIRF
TGTGCCAGCAGTCCGGAGGCAGGGGGCCTGAGGATCAGATTT
>.|few|TRBJ2-2|TRBV12-5
CASGLDTGELFF
TGTGCTAGTGGTTTGGACACCGGGGAGCTGTTTTTT
>TRBD2|.|TRBJ2-3|TRBV11-2
CASSLDWSSGGRGADTQYF
TGTGCCAGCAGCTTAGATTGGTCTAGCGGGGGCCGGGGGGCAGATACGCAGTATTTT
>.|.|TRBJ1-6|TRBV6-6
CASSYRTVGSLHF
TGTGCCAGCAGTTACCGGACAGTGGGGTCCCTCCACTTT
>TRBD2|few|TRBJ2-2|TRBV11-2
CASSLSRRGGLNTGELFF
TGTGCCAGCAGCTTATCCCGGCGCGGGGGACTGAACACCGGGGAGCTGTTTTTT
>TRBD2|.|TRBJ2-1|TRBV19
CASRMGGGGYNEQFF
TGTGCCAGTCGTATGGGGGGGGGGGGGTACAATGAGCAGTTCTTC
>.|few|TRBJ1-1|TRBV7-9
CASSPTTSRNTEAFF
TGTGCCAGCAGCCCGACGACATCCCGTAACACTGAAGCTTTCTTT
>.|.|TRBJ2-7|TRBV6-5
CASRSGPLYEQYF
TGTGCCAGCAGGTCCGGGCCCCTCTACGAGCAGTACTTC
>.|.|TRBJ2-6|TRBV27
CASRRYEGANVLTF
TGTGCCAGCAGACGATACGAGGGGGCCAACGTCCTGACTTTC
>TRBD1|.|TRBJ2-7|TRBV12-3/TRBV12-4
CASSPLGQGDEQYF
TGTGCCAGCAGCCCATTGGGACAGGGCGACGAGCAGTACTTC
>.|.|TRBJ2-2|TRBV7-9
CASSLTGRNTGELFF
TGTGCCAGCAGCTTAACAGGGCGGAACACCGGGGAGCTGTTTTTT
>.|many|TRBJ1-2|TRBV7-2
CASSPDTLYGYTF
TGTGCCAGCAGCCCAGACACTCTCTATGGCTACACCTTC
>.|.|TRBJ2-1|TRBV6-5
CASSYNTGGEQFF
TGTGCCAGCAGTTATAACACCGGTGGTGAGCAGTTCTTC
>.|.|TRBJ1-1|TRBV29-1
CSVVQEKAFF
TGCAGCGTTGTTCAAGAGAAAGCTTTCTTT
>.|.|TRBJ1-1|TRBV12-3/TRBV12-4
CASTPGDPNTEAFF
TGTGCCAGCACTCCAGGGGACCCGAACACTGAAGCTTTCTTT
>.|few|TRBJ1-5|TRBV28
CASSLWTARNQPQHF
TGTGCCAGCAGTTTATGGACGGCTAGAAATCAGCCCCAGCATTTT
>.|.|TRBJ1-5|TRBV18
CASSRGPSNQPQHF
TGTGCCAGCTCACGGGGGCCTAGCAATCAGCCCCAGCATTTT
>.|many|TRBJ2-7|TRBV7-2
CASMLRRGSYEQYF
TGTGCCAGCATGCTTAGACGGGGGTCCTACGAGCAGTACTTC